These 2 T cell receptor beta chains originate from one sample sequenced in a study of cytomegalovirus exposure and HLA in healthy donors. 13 Jbeta primers and 60 Vbeta primers were used for the PCR. Clones were read by immunoSEQ multiplex PCR, and TCRdb kept only the in-frame ones, dropping some. Here the sample spans about 140,000 clones, around 81% being singletons. Sequenced material: PBMCs. Receptor source: a man aged 35 to 55 in good health and CMV-seropositive.

This chain uses TRBV2 with TRBJ1-2; 9 bases map to TRBD1. Losses at the gene ends were 2 bases for V and 5 bases for J; bases not matched to a gene: 9. CDR1 and CDR2 (germline): SNHLY, FYNNEI. The CDR3 sequence is 16 residues long. The chain's CDR3 is CASSEYAGTGQYGYTF. The CDR3, as DNA: TGTGCCAGCAGTGAATATGCCGGGACAGGGCAGTATGGCTACACCTTC.

This clone was counted once. V gene TRBV2 combines with J gene TRBJ2-3, with 11 bases matching TRBD2. The CDR3 spans 14 residues. Germline CDR1 SNHLY, CDR2 FYNNEI. V shed 4 bases, J shed 6 bases, and the junction held 3 bases outside the gene matches. The CDR3 DNA reads as TGTGCCAGCAGTGGACTAGCGGGGTCTGATACGCAGTATTTT. Its translation: CASSGLAGSDTQYF.